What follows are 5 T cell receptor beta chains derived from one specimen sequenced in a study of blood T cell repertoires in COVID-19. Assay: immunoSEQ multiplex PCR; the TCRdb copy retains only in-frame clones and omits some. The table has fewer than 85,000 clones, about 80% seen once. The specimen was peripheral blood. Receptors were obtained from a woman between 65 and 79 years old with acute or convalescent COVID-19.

The CDR3 loop reads CASIFGQSDGSGYTF. The CDR3 region has the DNA TGTGCCAGCATATTCGGACAGTCCGACGGGTCTGGCTACACCTTC. The J gene is TRBJ1-2, the V gene TRBV6-5, with TRBD1 as a possible D gene (6 bases). From germline, CDR1 is MNHEY and CDR2 SVGAGI. The germline V and J ends were trimmed by 7 bases and 7 bases, with 22 bases remaining between them. This CDR3 has 15 amino acids.

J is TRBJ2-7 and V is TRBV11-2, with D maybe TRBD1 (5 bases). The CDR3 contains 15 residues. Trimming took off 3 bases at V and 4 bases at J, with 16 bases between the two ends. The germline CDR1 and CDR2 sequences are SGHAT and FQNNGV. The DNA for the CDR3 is TGTGCCAGCAGCTTTTGGGCAGGGTCGTCATACGAGCAGTACTTC. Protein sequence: CASSFWAGSSYEQYF.

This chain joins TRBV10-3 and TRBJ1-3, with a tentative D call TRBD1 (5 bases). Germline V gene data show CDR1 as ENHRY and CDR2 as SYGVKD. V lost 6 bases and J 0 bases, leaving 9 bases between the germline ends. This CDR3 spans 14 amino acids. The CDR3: CAISKTDSGNTIYF. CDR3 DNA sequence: TGTGCCATCAGCAAGACAGACTCTGGAAACACCATATATTTT.

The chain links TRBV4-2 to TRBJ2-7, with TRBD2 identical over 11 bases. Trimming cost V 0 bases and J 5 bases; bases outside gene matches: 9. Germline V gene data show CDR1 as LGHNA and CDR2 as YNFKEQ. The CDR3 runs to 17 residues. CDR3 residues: CASSQEGPGTSGHEQYF. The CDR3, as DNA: TGTGCCAGCAGCCAAGAAGGCCCCGGGACTAGCGGTCACGAGCAGTACTTC.

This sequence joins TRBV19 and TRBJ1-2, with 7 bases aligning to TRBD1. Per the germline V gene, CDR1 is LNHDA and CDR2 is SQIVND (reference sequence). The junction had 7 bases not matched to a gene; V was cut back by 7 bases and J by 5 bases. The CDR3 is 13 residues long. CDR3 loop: CASTDRTSYGYTF. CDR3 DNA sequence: TGTGCCAGTACGGACAGGACTTCTTATGGCTACACCTTC.